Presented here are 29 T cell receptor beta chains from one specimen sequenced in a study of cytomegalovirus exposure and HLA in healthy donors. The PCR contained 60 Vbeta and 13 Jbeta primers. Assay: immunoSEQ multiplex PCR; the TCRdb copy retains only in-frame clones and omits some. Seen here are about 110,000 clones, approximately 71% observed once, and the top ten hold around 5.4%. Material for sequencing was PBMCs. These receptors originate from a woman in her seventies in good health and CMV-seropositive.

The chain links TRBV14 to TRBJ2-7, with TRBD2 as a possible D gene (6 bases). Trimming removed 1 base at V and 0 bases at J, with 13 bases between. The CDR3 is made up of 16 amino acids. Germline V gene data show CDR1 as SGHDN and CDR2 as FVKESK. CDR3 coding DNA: TGTGCCAGCAGCCAAGGCCGGAGGGTGAGCTCCTACGAGCAGTACTTC. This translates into CASSQGRRVSSYEQYF.

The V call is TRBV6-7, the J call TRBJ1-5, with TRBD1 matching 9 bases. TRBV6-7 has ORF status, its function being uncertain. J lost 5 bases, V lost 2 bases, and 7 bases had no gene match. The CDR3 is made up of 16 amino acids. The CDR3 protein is CASSYGGQGRHQPQHF. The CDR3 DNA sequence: TGTGCCAGCAGTTACGGGGGACAGGGCAGGCATCAGCCCCAGCATTTT.

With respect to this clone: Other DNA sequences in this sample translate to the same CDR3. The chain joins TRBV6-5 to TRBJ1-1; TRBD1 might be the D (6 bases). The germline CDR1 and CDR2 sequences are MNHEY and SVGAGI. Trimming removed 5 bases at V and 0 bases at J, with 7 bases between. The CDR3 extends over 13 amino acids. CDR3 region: CASSRTVNTEAFF. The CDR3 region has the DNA TGTGCCAGCAGTAGGACAGTGAACACTGAAGCTTTCTTT.

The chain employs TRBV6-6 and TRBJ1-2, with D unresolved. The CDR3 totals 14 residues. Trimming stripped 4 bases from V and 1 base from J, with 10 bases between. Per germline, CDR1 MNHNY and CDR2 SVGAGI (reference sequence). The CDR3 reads CASSSGLINYGYTF. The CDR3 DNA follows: TGTGCCAGCAGTTCAGGACTGATTAACTATGGCTACACCTTC.

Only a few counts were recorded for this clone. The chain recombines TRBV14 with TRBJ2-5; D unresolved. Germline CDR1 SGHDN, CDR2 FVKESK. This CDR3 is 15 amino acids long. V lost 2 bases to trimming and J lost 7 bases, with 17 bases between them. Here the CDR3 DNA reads TGTGCCAGCAGCCAATTCGACATAAGTACCGGGACCCAGTACTTC. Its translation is CASSQFDISTGTQYF.

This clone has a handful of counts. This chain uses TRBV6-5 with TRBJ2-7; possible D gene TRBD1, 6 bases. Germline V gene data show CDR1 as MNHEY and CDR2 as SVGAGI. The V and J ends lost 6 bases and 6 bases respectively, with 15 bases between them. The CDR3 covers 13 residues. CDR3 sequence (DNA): TGTGCCAGCAGAGAGCAGGGGCCGGGCGAGCAGTACTTC. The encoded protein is CASREQGPGEQYF.

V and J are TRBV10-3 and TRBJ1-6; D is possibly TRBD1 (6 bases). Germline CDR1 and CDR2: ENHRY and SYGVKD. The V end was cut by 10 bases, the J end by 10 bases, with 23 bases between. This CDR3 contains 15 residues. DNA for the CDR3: TGTGCCAGAGGGGGGTGGGAGGGTGGAGGATCACCCCTCCACTTT. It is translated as CARGGWEGGGSPLHF.

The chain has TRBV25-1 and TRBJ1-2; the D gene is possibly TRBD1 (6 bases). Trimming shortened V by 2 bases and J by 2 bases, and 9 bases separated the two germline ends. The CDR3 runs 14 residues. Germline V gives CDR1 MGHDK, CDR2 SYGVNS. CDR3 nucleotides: TGTGCCAGCAGTGAAAGGGGGACCAACTATGGCTACACCTTC. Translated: CASSERGTNYGYTF.

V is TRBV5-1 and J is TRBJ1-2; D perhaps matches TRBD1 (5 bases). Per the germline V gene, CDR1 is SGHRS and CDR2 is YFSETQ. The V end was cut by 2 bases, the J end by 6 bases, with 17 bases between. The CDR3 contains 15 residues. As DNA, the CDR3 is TGCGCCAGCAGCTTCCAGGAACGGGGGAAGGATGGCTACACCTTC. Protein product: CASSFQERGKDGYTF.

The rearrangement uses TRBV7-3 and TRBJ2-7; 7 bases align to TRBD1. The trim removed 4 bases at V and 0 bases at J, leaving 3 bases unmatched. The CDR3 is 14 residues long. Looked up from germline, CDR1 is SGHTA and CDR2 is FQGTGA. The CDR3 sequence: CASSSRDSSYEQYF. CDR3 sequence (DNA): TGTGCCAGCAGCTCCCGGGACAGCTCCTACGAGCAGTACTTC.

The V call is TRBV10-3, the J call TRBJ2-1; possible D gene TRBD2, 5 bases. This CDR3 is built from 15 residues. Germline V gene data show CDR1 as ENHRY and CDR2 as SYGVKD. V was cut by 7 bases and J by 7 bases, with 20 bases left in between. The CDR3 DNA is TGTGCCATCAAAAACGAGGGAACATCGGCTAATGAGCAGTTCTTC. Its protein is CAIKNEGTSANEQFF.

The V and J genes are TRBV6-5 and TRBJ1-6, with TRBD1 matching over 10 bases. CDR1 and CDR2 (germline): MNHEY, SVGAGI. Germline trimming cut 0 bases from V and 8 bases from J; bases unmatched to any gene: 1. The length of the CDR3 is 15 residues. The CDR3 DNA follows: TGTGCCAGCAGTTACTCGACAGGGGGCGATTCACCCCTCCACTTT. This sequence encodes CASSYSTGGDSPLHF.

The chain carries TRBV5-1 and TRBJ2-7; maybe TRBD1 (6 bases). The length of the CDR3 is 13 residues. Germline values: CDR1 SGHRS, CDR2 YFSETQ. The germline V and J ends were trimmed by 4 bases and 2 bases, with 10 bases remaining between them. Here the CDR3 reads CASSPDSTYEQYF. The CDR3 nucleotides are TGCGCCAGCAGCCCGGACAGCACCTACGAGCAGTACTTC. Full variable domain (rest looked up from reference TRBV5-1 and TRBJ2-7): KAGVTQTPRYLIKTRGQQVTLSCSPISGHRSVSWYQQTPGQGLQFLFEYFSETQRNKGNFPGRFSGRQFSNSRSEMNVSTLELGDSALYLCASSPDSTYEQYFGPGTRLTVT.

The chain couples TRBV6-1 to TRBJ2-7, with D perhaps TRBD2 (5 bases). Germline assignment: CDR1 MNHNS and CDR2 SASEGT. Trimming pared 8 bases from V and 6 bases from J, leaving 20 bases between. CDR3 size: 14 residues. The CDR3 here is CASSLDGSRVEQYF. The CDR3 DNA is TGTGCCAGCTCCCTAGATGGGAGCCGGGTCGAGCAGTACTTC.

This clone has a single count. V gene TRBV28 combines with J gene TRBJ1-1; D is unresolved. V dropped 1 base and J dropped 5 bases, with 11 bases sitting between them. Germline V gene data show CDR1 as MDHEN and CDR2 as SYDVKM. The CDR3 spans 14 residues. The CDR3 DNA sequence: TGTGCCAGCAGTTTATATAGCGCTGGGACTGAAGCTTTCTTT. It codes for CASSLYSAGTEAFF.

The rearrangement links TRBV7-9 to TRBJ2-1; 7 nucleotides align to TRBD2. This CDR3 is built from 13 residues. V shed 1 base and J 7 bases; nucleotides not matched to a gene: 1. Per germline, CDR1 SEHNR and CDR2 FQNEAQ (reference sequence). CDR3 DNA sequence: TGTGCCAGCAGCTTAGGGGGGGGGAATGAGCAGTTCTTC. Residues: CASSLGGGNEQFF.

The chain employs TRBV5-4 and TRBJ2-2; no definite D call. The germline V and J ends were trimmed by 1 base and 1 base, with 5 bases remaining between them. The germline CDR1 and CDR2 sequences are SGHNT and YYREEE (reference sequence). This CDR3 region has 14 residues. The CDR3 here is CASSLYKNTGELFF. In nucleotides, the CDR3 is TGTGCCAGCAGCTTGTACAAGAACACCGGGGAGCTGTTTTTT. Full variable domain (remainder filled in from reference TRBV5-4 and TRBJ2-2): ETGVTQSPTHLIKTRGQQVTLRCSSQSGHNTVSWYQQALGQGPQFIFQYYREEENGRGNFPPRFSGLQFPNYSSELNVNALELDDSALYLCASSLYKNTGELFFGEGSRLTVL.

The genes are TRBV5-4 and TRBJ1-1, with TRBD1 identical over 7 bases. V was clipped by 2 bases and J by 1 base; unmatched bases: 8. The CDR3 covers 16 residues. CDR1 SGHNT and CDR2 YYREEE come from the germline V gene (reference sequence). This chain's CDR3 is CASSFTGRGSNTEAFF. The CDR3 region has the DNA TGTGCCAGCAGCTTCACGGGCAGGGGGTCGAACACTGAAGCTTTCTTT.

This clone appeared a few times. CDR3 in DNA: TGTGCCAGCAGCCGGGGACAGGGGGGTCCAGAGACCCAGTACTTC. Translating it yields CASSRGQGGPETQYF. This chain uses TRBV7-2 with TRBJ2-5, with TRBD1 identical over 11 bases. The V segment lost 5 bases and the J segment 4 bases; nucleotides outside the gene matches: 6. This CDR3 is 15 amino acids long. Germline V CDR1 and CDR2: SGHTA, FQGNSA.

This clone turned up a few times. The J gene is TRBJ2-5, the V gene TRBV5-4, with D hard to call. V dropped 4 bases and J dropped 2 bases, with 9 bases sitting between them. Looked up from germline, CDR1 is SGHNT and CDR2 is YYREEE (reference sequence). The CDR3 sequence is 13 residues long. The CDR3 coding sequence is TGTGCCAGCAGCCACGACAAACAAGAGACCCAGTACTTC. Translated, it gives CASSHDKQETQYF.

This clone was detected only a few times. This chain's CDR3 is CAINPGTVSTDTQYF. CDR3 DNA sequence: TGTGCCATCAACCCCGGGACAGTTAGCACAGATACGCAGTATTTT. The chain joins TRBV10-3 to TRBJ2-3; the match to TRBD1 covers 7 bases. Germline values: CDR1 ENHRY, CDR2 SYGVKD. The CDR3 consists of 15 residues. Unmatched junction bases numbered 7, after V lost 7 bases and J lost 0 bases.

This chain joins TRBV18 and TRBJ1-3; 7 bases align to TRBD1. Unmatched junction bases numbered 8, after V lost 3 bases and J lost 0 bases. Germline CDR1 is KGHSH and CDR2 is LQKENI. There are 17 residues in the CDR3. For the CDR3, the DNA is TGTGCCAGCTCACCTCTTACAGGGGCCAACTCTGGAAACACCATATATTTT. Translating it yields CASSPLTGANSGNTIYF.

CDR3 protein: CASSQDPPAGVQETQYF. CDR3 in DNA: TGCGCCAGCAGCCAAGACCCTCCGGCAGGCGTCCAAGAGACCCAGTACTTC. The rearrangement links TRBV4-1 to TRBJ2-5; no clear D gene. V was clipped by 0 bases and J by 1 base, with 15 bases between them. This CDR3 spans 17 amino acids. Germline loops: CDR1 MGHRA, CDR2 YSYEKL.

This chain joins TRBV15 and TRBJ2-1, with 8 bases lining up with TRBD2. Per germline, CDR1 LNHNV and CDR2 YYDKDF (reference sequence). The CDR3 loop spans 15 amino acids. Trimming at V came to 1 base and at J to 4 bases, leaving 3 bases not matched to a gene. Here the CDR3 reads CATSRATSGYNEQFF. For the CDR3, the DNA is TGTGCCACCAGCAGAGCCACTAGCGGTTACAATGAGCAGTTCTTC.

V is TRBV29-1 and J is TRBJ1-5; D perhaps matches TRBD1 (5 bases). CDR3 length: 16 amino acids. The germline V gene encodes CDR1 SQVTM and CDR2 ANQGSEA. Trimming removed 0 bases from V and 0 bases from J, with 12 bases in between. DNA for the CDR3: TGCAGCGTTGAAGATCAGACAGAATATAGCAATCAGCCCCAGCATTTT. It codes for CSVEDQTEYSNQPQHF.

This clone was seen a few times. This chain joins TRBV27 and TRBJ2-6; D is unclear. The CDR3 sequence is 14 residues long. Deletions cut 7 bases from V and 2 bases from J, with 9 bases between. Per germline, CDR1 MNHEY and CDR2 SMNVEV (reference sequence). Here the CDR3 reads CASKSLPGANVLTF. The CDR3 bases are TGTGCCAGCAAAAGCCTTCCTGGGGCCAACGTCCTGACTTTC.

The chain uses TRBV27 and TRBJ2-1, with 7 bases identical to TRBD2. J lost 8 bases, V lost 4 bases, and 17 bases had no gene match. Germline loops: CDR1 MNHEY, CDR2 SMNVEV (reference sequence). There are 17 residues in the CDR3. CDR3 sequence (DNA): TGTGCCAGCAGTTCCCCCCGGGTAGCGGGTGGGATGCATGAGCAGTTCTTC. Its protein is CASSSPRVAGGMHEQFF.

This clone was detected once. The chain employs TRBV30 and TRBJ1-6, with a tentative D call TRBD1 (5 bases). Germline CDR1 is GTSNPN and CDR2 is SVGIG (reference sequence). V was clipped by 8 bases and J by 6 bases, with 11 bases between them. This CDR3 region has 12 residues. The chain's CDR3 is CAGRDSNSPLHF. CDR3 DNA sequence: TGTGCCGGACGGGACTCTAATTCACCCCTCCACTTT.

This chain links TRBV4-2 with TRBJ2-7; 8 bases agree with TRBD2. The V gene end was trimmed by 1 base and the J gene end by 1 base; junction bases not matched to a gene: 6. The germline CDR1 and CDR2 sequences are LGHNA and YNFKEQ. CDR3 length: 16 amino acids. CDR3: CASSQGGGGISYEQYF. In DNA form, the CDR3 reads TGTGCCAGCAGCCAAGGTGGCGGGGGGATTTCCTACGAGCAGTACTTC.